Each of the 17 T cell receptor beta chains below was sequenced from the same sample in a study of blood T cells in healthy people across ages. A sample-barcoded 5' primer and a J-beta primer mix were used in a second PCR of roughly 7 to 12 cycles. TCRdb analysed the 5' RACE reads with MiXCR anew, one entry per CDR3 protein. The table has about 840,000 distinct CDR3 sequences, roughly 28% seen once. The data were also submitted as part of a second study, on T cells of mothers and their children.

Sequenced sample: blood. These receptors were obtained from a woman aged 40 to 49 in good health.

The rearrangement links TRBV20-1 to TRBJ2-7; 7 bases line up with TRBD1. Unmatched junction bases numbered 5, after V lost 3 bases and J lost 6 bases. The CDR3 sequence is 12 residues long. Germline CDR1 reads DFQATT; CDR2 reads SNEGSKA (reference sequence). DNA of the CDR3: TGCAGTGCTAGCGAAAGGGGGCTCGAGCAGTACTTC. Encoded protein: CSASERGLEQYF.

This clonotype is a singleton in its sample. Since a much larger clone is just one base distant, this may be a read error. V usage is TRBV2 and J usage is TRBJ2-1; a possible D gene is TRBD2 (6 bases). With the DNA end fitting TRBJ2-7 better, the J assignment may be wrong. Germline CDR1 SNHLY, CDR2 FYNNEI. CDR3 length equals 17 residues. CDR3 in DNA: TGTGCCAACAGTGATGTCGTGTGGGGCGGGGTTGGGTACGAGCAGTACTTC. It codes for CANSDVVWGGVGYEQYF.

The chain combines TRBV7-8 with TRBJ2-1; 8 positions agree with TRBD1. V shed 4 bases, J shed 1 base, and the junction held 12 bases outside the gene matches. Germline loops: CDR1 SGHVS, CDR2 FQNEAQ. The CDR3 runs 18 residues. In nucleotides, the CDR3 is TGTGCCAGCAGCTCATTTTCCCTAACAGGGGGGTCCTACAATGAGCAGTTCTTC. It translates to CASSSFSLTGGSYNEQFF.

The V and J genes are TRBV5-1 and TRBJ2-5; possibly TRBD2 for D (7 bases). The germline V gene encodes CDR1 SGHRS and CDR2 YFSETQ. Trimming took 3 bases from V and 5 from J, leaving 32 bases between them. The CDR3 length is 20 residues. CDR3 DNA: TGCGCCAGCAGCTGGGACCCGGGCGTCTTTACGGCGGGGGCTCCGGAGACCCAGTACTTC. Translation: CASSWDPGVFTAGAPETQYF.

The CDR3 nucleotides are TGCGCCAGCAGCCCCTTTGGTCTCTGGAATCAGCCCCAGCATTTT. This codes for CASSPFGLWNQPQHF. The chain recombines TRBV4-1 with TRBJ1-5; D ambiguous. CDR1 is MGHRA and CDR2 is YSYEKL in the germline V gene. V dropped 4 bases and J dropped 4 bases, with 14 bases sitting between them. The CDR3 is 15 amino acids.

This clonotype was found a few times. The rearrangement joins TRBV28 to TRBJ2-1, with D possibly matching TRBD1 (5 bases). The end of the DNA aligns better with TRBJ2-7, so the J call may be wrong. The CDR3 loop spans 15 amino acids. Germline V gives CDR1 MDHEN, CDR2 SYDVKM. Written as DNA, the CDR3 is TGTGCCAGCAGGCCCTTGGGGCCCCGATACAATGAGCAGTACTTC. It is translated as CASRPLGPRYNEQYF.

The rearrangement links TRBV27 to TRBJ2-1, with a weak D call TRBD1 (7 bases). Germline V gene data show CDR1 as MNHEY and CDR2 as SMNVEV (reference sequence). The CDR3 is made up of 16 amino acids. V was pared by 2 bases and J by 9 bases, with 20 bases between. The CDR3 DNA follows: TGTGCCAGCAGTTTAGGGGGGACAGCGTTTAGGGTTGAGCAGTTCTTC. It specifies CASSLGGTAFRVEQFF.

This clonotype turned up a few times. The J gene is TRBJ2-3, the V gene TRBV12-3 or TRBV12-4; D is uncertain. The CDR3 extends over 16 amino acids. V was pared by 3 bases and J by 0 bases, with 13 bases between. CDR3 in amino acids: CASSFLWRPSTDTQYF. Written as DNA, the CDR3 is TGTGCCAGCAGTTTCTTGTGGCGGCCTAGCACAGATACGCAGTATTTT.

About this clonotype: A junction end diverges from the germline sequence, so it may reflect a read error. The chain recombines TRBV5-5 with TRBJ1-4; the match to TRBD1 covers 10 bases. The CDR3 runs 17 residues. CDR1 and CDR2 from the germline V gene are SGHKS and YYEKEE (reference sequence). The CDR3 bases are TGTGCCAGCAGCTTCAATGGCCCGGGACAGGGGAATGAAAAACGGTTTTTT. Translation: CASSFNGPGQGNEKRFF.

This clonotype was found a few times. The rearrangement joins TRBV6-2 or TRBV6-3 to TRBJ1-5; perhaps TRBD1 as D (5 bases). This CDR3 region has 15 residues. Germline V lookup: CDR1 MNHEY, CDR2 SVGEGT. Trimming left V 2 bases short and J 2 bases short, with 10 bases between. This chain's CDR3 is CASSYAGLGNQPQHF. The CDR3 DNA sequence: TGTGCCAGCAGTTACGCAGGGTTAGGCAATCAGCCCCAGCATTTT.

The rearrangement joins TRBV18 to TRBJ1-3, with D possibly matching TRBD1 (6 bases). V lost 1 base and J 8 bases, leaving 21 bases between the germline ends. The germline V gene has CDR1 KGHSH and CDR2 LQKENI. The CDR3 runs 17 residues. CDR3 loop: CASSPLQGTGQEDTIYF. The CDR3 nucleotides read TGTGCCAGCTCACCACTACAGGGTACTGGCCAGGAAGACACCATATATTTT.

This clonotype came up a few times. The V call is TRBV25-1, the J call TRBJ2-7, with D possibly matching TRBD2 (5 bases). The CDR3 has 15 amino acids. V was shortened by 6 bases and J by 3 bases, with 18 bases between the two germline ends. Germline V gene sequence: CDR1 MGHDK, CDR2 SYGVNS. The DNA of the CDR3 is TGTGCCAGCAGCCCAGGAGGACTTCTTTTCTACGAGCAGTACTTC. It is translated as CASSPGGLLFYEQYF.

This clonotype has just a few counts. The J gene is TRBJ1-1, the V gene TRBV7-9, with 7 bases fitting TRBD1. Germline-derived CDR1 and CDR2 are SEHNR and FQNEAQ (reference sequence). The J segment lost 4 bases and the V segment lost 5 bases, leaving 4 bases of the junction unmatched. The CDR3 consists of 13 residues. CDR3 amino acids: CASSPRQGTEAFF. CDR3 coding DNA: TGTGCCAGCAGCCCTAGACAGGGCACTGAAGCTTTCTTT.

The chain carries TRBV12-5 and TRBJ2-2, with 11 bases lining up with TRBD2. V trimming: 3 bases; J trimming: 0 bases; junction bases outside the gene matches: 3. The germline V gene has CDR1 LGHNT and CDR2 FRNRAP. The CDR3 covers 17 residues. The CDR3 DNA is TGTGCTAGTGGTTTTCTTAGCGGGGGGGCGAACACCGGGGAGCTGTTTTTT. It codes for CASGFLSGGANTGELFF.

This rearrangement joins TRBV7-2 to TRBJ2-1; TRBD2 might be the D (5 bases). The CDR3 contains 14 residues. Looked up from germline, CDR1 is SGHTA and CDR2 is FQGNSA. Trimming took 4 bases from V and 6 from J, leaving 13 bases between them. CDR3 in amino acids: CASSYAGRGNEQFF. CDR3 DNA: TGTGCCAGCAGCTACGCCGGTCGGGGCAATGAGCAGTTCTTC.

This clonotype came up a few times. The chain employs TRBV3-1 and TRBJ2-5, with D tentatively TRBD1 (6 bases). V lost 0 bases, J lost 5 bases, and 13 bases lay in between. Germline V gene data show CDR1 as LGHDT and CDR2 as YNNKEL (reference sequence). The CDR3 extends over 15 amino acids. CDR3 nucleotide sequence: TGTGCCAGCAGCCAAGATCTTTGGGGGCCGGAGACCCAGTACTTC. Amino acids: CASSQDLWGPETQYF.

This clonotype was counted between two and nine times. The chain has TRBV4-3 and TRBJ2-1; 10 nucleotides line up with TRBD2. The CDR3 totals 15 residues. The germline gives CDR1 LGHNA, CDR2 YSLEER. Germline trimming cut 3 bases from V and 10 bases from J; bases unmatched to any gene: 9. The CDR3 DNA reads TGCGCCAGCAGCCAGGCTACTAGCGGGGTGGGGGAGCAGTTCTTC. It encodes CASSQATSGVGEQFF.